This TCR beta chain stems from a study of blood T cell repertoires in COVID-19. About the research overall: Whether acute or convalescent, the COVID-19 samples came from the United States, Italy and Spain.

This CDR3 spans 16 amino acids. Germline V gene sequence: CDR1 SGHRS, CDR2 YFSETQ. Trimming pared 0 bases from V and 0 bases from J, leaving 11 bases between. Original analysis: Reference gene primer amplification in the assay estimated nucleated cell counts. The method was immunoSEQ multiplex PCR; TCRdb's version includes in-frame clones alone and lacks a portion of them. V and J calls and clone size are given by that table; D and trimming were obtained from the DNA. The sample contains approximately 120,000 clones, roughly 90% of which appear only once. Sequencing used peripheral blood. This receptor was obtained from a woman at least 80 years old with acute or convalescent COVID-19. The chain carries TRBV5-1 and TRBJ2-3, with D possibly matching TRBD2 (6 bases). The CDR3 bases are TGCGCCAGCAGCTTGGCATTTGCGGGAAGCACAGATACGCAGTATTTT. Its protein is CASSLAFAGSTDTQYF.